This T cell receptor (beta chain) was captured by sequencing in a study of blood T cell repertoires in COVID-19. Profiling relied on immunoSEQ multiplex PCR, and the TCRdb table lists in-frame clones only, not all of them. The sample includes about 270,000 clones, approximately 86% of them seen just once. The V end lost 2 bases, the J end lost 9 bases, and 11 bases lay between the germline ends. Germline V gene sequence: CDR1 MDHEN, CDR2 SYDVKM. The CDR3 runs 13 residues. This receptor was identified in a man in his forties or fifties with active or convalescent COVID-19. Sequenced sample: peripheral blood. The genes are TRBV28 and TRBJ1-5; D call uncertain. The CDR3 spells CASSLQDRSPQHF. The DNA for the CDR3 is TGTGCCAGCAGTTTACAGGATAGGTCGCCCCAGCATTTT. Full variable domain (remainder filled in from reference TRBV28 and TRBJ1-5): DVKVTQSSRYLVKRTGEKVFLECVQDMDHENMFWYRQDPGLGLRLIYFSYDVKMKEKGDIPEGYSVSREKKERFSLILESASTNQTSMYLCASSLQDRSPQHFGDGTRLSIL.